This T cell receptor (beta chain) was obtained from a study of T cell changes during pregnancy in multiple sclerosis. Germline values: CDR1 MNHEY, CDR2 SMNVEV (reference sequence). Trimming removed 3 bases from V and 7 bases from J; junction bases left unmatched: 3. This CDR3 region has 13 residues. This clone has just one count. Libraries were prepared by immunoSEQ multiplex PCR; TCRdb keeps only in-frame clonotypes and omits some of them. Found here are about 40,000 clones, about 93% of them singletons; the top ten hold roughly 0.6%. V and J are TRBV27 and TRBJ1-2; 9 positions match TRBD1. This TCR derives from a female donor with multiple sclerosis, enrolled in a pregnancy study. The sample was CD4+ T cells from peripheral blood mononuclear cells, taken in the third trimester of pregnancy. The CDR3 DNA is TGTGCCAGCAGTTTGATGACAGGGGGTGGCTACACCTTC. Translating gives CASSLMTGGGYTF.